The sequence of this T cell receptor (beta chain) was determined in a study of cytomegalovirus exposure and HLA in healthy donors. Overall study results and limits: Previously analyzed data showed that most TCR beta V segments were productive at a frequency of about 87% or about 30%. V segments that were indistinguishable, TRBV6-2 and TRBV6-3 among them, were omitted from analysis. Based on reports, TCR beta sequences accurately predicted HLA-A and HLA-B alleles for most subjects.

Trimming removed 1 base from V and 4 bases from J; junction bases left unmatched: 4. CDR1 and CDR2 from the germline V gene are SGDLS and YYNGEE. The CDR3 consists of 15 residues. The PCR ran on 60 Vbeta and 13 Jbeta primers. The data were produced by immunoSEQ multiplex PCR, yet TCRdb's version contains in-frame clones alone and is incomplete. Of 150,000 to 200,000 clones listed, roughly 70% are singletons. This clone has a handful of counts. Its target is unknown. Sequenced sample: PBMCs. The chain couples TRBV9 to TRBJ2-5; 10 bases line up with TRBD2. The clonotype comes from a man aged 35-49 years in good health and CMV-seropositive. The CDR3 bases are TGTGCCAGCAGCGTACTAGCGGGGGAAGTAGAGACCCAGTACTTC. Residues: CASSVLAGEVETQYF.